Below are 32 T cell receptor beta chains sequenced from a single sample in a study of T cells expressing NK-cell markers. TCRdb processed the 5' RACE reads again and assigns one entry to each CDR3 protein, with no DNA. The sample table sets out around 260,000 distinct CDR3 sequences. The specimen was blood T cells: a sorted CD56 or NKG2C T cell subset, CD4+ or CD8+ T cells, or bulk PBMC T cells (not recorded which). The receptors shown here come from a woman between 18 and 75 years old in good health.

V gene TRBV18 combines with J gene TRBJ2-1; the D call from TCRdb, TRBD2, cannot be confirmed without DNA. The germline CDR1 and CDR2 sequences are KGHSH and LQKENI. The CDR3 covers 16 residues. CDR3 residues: CASSPRGAGPFYEQFF.

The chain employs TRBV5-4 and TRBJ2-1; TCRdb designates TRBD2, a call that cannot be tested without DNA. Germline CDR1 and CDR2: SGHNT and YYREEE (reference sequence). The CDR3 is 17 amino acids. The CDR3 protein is CASSGGLAGGPGNEQFF.

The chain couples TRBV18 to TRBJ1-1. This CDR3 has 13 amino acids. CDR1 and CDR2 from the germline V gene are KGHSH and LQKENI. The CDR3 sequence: CASSPGLNTEAFF.

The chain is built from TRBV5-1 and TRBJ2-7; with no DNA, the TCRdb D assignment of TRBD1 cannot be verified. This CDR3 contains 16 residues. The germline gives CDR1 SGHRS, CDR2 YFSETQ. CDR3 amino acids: CASSLDWDRANYEQYF.

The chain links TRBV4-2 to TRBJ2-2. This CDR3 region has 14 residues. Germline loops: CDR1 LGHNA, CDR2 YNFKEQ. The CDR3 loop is CASSQLTNAGELFF.

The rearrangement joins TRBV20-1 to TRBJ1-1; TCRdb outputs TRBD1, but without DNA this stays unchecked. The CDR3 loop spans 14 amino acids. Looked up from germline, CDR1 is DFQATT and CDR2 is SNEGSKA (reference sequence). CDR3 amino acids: CSARIRTGEVSAFF.

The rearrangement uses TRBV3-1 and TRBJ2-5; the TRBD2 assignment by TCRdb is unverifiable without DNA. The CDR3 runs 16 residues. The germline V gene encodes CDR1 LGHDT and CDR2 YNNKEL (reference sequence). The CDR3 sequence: CASSQGRGLIQETQYF.

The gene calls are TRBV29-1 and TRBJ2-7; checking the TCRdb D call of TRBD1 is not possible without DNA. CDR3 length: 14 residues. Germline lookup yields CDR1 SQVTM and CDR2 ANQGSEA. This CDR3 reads CSVVGQGGPYEQYF.

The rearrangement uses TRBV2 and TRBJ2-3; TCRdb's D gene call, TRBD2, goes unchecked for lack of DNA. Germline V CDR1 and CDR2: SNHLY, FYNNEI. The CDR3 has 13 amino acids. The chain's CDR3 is CARRTSGTDTQYF.

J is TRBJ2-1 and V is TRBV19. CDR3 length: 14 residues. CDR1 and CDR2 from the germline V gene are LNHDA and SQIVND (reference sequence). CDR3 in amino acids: CASSMPDSHPGQFF.

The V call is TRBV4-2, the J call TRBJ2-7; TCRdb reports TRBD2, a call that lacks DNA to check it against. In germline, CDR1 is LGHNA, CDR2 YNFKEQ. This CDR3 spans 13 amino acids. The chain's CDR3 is CASRDDYNYEQYF.

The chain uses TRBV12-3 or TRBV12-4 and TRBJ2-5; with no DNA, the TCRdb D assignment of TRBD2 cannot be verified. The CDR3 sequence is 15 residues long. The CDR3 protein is CASSGASGAQETQYF.

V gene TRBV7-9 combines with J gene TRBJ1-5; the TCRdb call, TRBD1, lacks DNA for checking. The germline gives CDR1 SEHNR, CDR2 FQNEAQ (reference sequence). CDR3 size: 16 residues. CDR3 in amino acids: CASSLGTGGPNQPQHF.

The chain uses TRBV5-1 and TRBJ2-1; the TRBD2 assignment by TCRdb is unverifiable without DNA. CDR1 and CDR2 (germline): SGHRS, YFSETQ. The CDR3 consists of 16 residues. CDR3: CASSLGVAGVNNEQFF.

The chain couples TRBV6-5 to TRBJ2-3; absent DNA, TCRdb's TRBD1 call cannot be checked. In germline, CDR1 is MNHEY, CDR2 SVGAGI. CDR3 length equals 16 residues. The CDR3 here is CASSYSQGAGTDTQYF.

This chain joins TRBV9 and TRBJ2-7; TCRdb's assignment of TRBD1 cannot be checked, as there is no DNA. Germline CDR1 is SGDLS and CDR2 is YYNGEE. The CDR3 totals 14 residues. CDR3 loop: CASSPGGDSYEQYF.

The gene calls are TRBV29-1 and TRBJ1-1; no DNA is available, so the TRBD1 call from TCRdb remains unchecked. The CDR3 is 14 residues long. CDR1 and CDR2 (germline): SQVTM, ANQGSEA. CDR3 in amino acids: CSVQIKTGRTEAFF.

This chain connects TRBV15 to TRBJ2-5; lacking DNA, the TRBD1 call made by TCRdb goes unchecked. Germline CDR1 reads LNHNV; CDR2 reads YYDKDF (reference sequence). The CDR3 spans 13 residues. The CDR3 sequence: CATSRAVKETQYF.

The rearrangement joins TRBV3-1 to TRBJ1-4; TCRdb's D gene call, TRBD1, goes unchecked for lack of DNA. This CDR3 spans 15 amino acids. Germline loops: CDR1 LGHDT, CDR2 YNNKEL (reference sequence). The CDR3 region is CASSLRGTGGEKLFF. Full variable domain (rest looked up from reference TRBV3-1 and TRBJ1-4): DTAVSQTPKYLVTQMGNDKSIKCEQNLGHDTMYWYKQDSKKFLKIMFSYNNKELIINETVPNRFSPKSPDKAHLNLHINSLELGDSAVYFCASSLRGTGGEKLFFGSGTQLSVL.

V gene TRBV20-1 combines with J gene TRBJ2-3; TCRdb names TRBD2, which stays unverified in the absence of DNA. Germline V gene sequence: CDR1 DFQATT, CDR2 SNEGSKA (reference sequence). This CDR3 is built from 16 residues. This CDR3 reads CSARLIAGGWTDTQYF.

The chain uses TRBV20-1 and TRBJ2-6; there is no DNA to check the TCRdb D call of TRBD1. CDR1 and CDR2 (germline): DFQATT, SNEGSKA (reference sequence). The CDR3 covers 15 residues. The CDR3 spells CSARDGATGANVLTF.

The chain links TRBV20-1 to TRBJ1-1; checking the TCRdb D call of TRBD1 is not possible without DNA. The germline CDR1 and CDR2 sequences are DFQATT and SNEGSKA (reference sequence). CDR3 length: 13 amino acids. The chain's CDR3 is CSARPGGNTEAFF.

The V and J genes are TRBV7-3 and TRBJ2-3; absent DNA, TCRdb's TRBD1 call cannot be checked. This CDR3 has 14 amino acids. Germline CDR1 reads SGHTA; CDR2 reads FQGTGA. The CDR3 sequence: CASSRWGNTDTQYF.

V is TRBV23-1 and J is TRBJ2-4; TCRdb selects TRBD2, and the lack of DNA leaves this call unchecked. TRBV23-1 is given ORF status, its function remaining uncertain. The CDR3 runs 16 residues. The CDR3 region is CASSQGTPLAKNIQYF.

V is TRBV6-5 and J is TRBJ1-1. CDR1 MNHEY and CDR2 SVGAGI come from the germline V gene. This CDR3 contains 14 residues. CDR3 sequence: CASSYSTTRQGAFF.

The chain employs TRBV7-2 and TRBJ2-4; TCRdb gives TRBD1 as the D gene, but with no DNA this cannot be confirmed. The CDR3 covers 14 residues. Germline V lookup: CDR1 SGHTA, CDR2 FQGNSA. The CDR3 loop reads CASSLGRGGNIQYF.

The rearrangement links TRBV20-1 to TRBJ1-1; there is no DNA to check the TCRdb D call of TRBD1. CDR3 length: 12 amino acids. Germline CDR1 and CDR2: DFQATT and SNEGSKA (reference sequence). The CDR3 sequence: CSATGRDTEAFF.

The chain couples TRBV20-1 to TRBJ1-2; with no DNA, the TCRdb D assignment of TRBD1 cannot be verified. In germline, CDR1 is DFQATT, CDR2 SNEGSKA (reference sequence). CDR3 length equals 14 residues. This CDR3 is CSAPFSGGGYGYTF.

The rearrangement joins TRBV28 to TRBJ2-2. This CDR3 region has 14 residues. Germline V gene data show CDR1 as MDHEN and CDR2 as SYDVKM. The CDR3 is CASSQIAGHGELFF.

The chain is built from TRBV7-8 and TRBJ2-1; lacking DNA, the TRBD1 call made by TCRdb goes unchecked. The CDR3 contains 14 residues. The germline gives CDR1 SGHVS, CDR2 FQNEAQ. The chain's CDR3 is CASSFGQGDNEQFF.

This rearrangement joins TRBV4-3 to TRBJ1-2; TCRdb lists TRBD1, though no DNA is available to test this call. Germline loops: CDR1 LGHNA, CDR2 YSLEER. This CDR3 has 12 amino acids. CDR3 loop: CASSQQGGGYTF.

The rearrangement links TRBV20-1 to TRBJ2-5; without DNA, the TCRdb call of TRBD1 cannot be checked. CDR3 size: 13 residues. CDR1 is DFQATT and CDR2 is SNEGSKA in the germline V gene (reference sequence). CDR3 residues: CSASVASRVTQYF.